These 27 T cell receptor beta chains were all obtained from the same sample, sequenced in a study of technical replicates of blood from a handful of donors. Generated by immunoSEQ multiplex PCR, the TCRdb table keeps only in-frame clones and is missing some. This sample has about 62,000 clones, with roughly 91% found just once. Specimen: PBMCs. The receptors were gathered from a human donor in good health. Some clones in this sample may be carry-over from other donors' samples.

This chain links TRBV2 with TRBJ1-1, with D perhaps TRBD1 (6 bases). Germline CDR1 is SNHLY and CDR2 is FYNNEI. The V gene lost 5 bases and the J gene lost 7 bases, with 17 bases spanning the gap. This CDR3 has 14 residues. The CDR3: CASSRTGPILEAFF. DNA of the CDR3: TGTGCCAGCAGTCGTACAGGGCCTATTCTTGAAGCTTTCTTT.

This chain links TRBV7-2 with TRBJ1-5; D is ambiguous. V was cut by 5 bases and J by 0 bases, with 17 bases left in between. This CDR3 is built from 17 residues. Germline lookup yields CDR1 SGHTA and CDR2 FQGNSA. CDR3 in amino acids: CASSPGRERYSNQPQHF. For the CDR3, the DNA is TGTGCCAGCAGCCCCGGACGGGAACGATATAGCAATCAGCCCCAGCATTTT.

This clone was picked up a small number of times. The V gene is TRBV14, the J gene TRBJ1-2; TRBD1 matches 9 bases. V lost 4 bases and J lost 7; bases outside the gene matches: 4. The germline gives CDR1 SGHDN, CDR2 FVKESK. The CDR3 covers 13 residues. Here the CDR3 reads CASSPGQGFGYTF. CDR3 coding DNA: TGTGCCAGCAGCCCGGGACAGGGATTTGGCTACACCTTC.

V usage is TRBV7-6 and J usage is TRBJ2-7; possible D gene TRBD1, 5 bases. Germline loops: CDR1 SGHVS, CDR2 FNYEAQ. The germline V and J ends were trimmed by 1 base and 2 bases, with 15 bases remaining between them. The CDR3 contains 16 residues. CDR3 in DNA: TGTGCCAGCAGCTTAGTTCCCCAGGGCCGTGCCTACGAGCAGTACTTC. The encoded protein is CASSLVPQGRAYEQYF.

This rearrangement joins TRBV5-5 to TRBJ2-7; a weak D match, TRBD2 (5 bases). CDR3 length equals 17 residues. V was cut by 0 bases and J by 5 bases, with 21 bases left in between. Germline-derived CDR1 and CDR2 are SGHKS and YYEKEE (reference sequence). The DNA of the CDR3 is TGTGCCAGCAGCTTGGCTCTCACGGGTCTCTTGAGGGACGAGCAGTACTTC. The encoded protein is CASSLALTGLLRDEQYF.

This clone was counted only a few times. The chain recombines TRBV19 with TRBJ2-3, with D perhaps matching TRBD1 (5 bases). The germline V gene encodes CDR1 LNHDA and CDR2 SQIVND (reference sequence). Trimming removed 1 base from V and 1 base from J, with 9 bases in between. The CDR3 totals 15 residues. The CDR3 nucleotides read TGTGCCAGTAGTATAGGACAGCCTCGCACAGATACGCAGTATTTT. This translates into CASSIGQPRTDTQYF.

This chain joins TRBV16 and TRBJ2-3; D gene unclear. Germline-derived CDR1 and CDR2 are KGHSY and FQNENV. Trimming pared 0 bases from V and 4 bases from J, leaving 5 bases between. There are 13 residues in the CDR3. CDR3 loop: CASSQSTADTQYF. The DNA for the CDR3 is TGTGCCAGCAGCCAATCAACGGCAGATACGCAGTATTTT. Full variable domain (rest looked up from reference TRBV16 and TRBJ2-3): GEEVAQTPKHLVRGEGQKAKLYCAPIKGHSYVFWYQQVLKNEFKFLISFQNENVFDETGMPKERFSAKCLPNSPCSLEIQATKLEDSAVYFCASSQSTADTQYFGPGTRLTVL.

The gene calls are TRBV7-8 and TRBJ2-1, with 7 bases matching TRBD2. Germline V gene data show CDR1 as SGHVS and CDR2 as FQNEAQ. The CDR3 spans 16 residues. Trimming took 5 bases from V and 3 from J; bases not matched to a gene: 10. The CDR3 loop reads CASSPIRLAGYNEQFF. The DNA for the CDR3 is TGTGCCAGCAGCCCTATACGACTAGCTGGCTACAATGAGCAGTTCTTC.

The J gene is TRBJ2-7, the V gene TRBV2; 9 positions match TRBD2. The ends lost 3 bases at V and 0 bases at J; junction bases unmatched: 3. In germline, CDR1 is SNHLY, CDR2 FYNNEI. The CDR3 is 15 amino acids. The CDR3 DNA reads TGTGCCAGCAGTGAGAAGCGGGAGGCCTCCTACGAGCAGTACTTC. Translation: CASSEKREASYEQYF.

The chain joins TRBV5-8 to TRBJ1-5; possibly TRBD1 for D (6 bases). The CDR3 has 14 amino acids. Trimming left V 1 base short and J 6 bases short, with 11 bases between. Germline V gives CDR1 SGHTS, CDR2 YDEGEE. CDR3 sequence (DNA): TGTGCCAGCAGCTTGTACAGGGTAGGTCAGCCCCAGCATTTT. Amino acids: CASSLYRVGQPQHF.

This CDR3 reads CASSYSPETYEQYF. The CDR3 bases are TGTGCCAGCAGTTACAGTCCTGAGACCTACGAGCAGTACTTC. The rearrangement joins TRBV6-5 to TRBJ2-7; D gene ambiguous. The germline V gene has CDR1 MNHEY and CDR2 SVGAGI. V was trimmed by 2 bases and J by 2 bases, leaving 10 bases between them. CDR3 length equals 14 residues.

The chain employs TRBV15 and TRBJ1-5; D remains unclear. Germline assignment: CDR1 LNHNV and CDR2 YYDKDF (reference sequence). The CDR3 has 14 amino acids. Trimming cost V 0 bases and J 4 bases, with 7 bases left between them. The CDR3 DNA follows: TGTGCCACCAGCAGAGATGTGTCTAATCAGCCCCAGCATTTT. The encoded protein is CATSRDVSNQPQHF.

The chain recombines TRBV14 with TRBJ1-4; D is undetermined. The CDR3 runs 15 residues. The germline V gene has CDR1 SGHDN and CDR2 FVKESK. Trimming removed 1 base at V and 3 bases at J, with 9 bases between. The chain's CDR3 is CASSQVFGSNEKLFF. CDR3 sequence (DNA): TGTGCCAGCAGCCAAGTATTCGGTTCTAATGAAAAACTGTTTTTT. The variable domain in full, completed from reference TRBV14 and TRBJ1-4, reads EAGVTQFPSHSVIEKGQTVTLRCDPISGHDNLYWYRRVMGKEIKFLLHFVKESKQDESGMPNNRFLAERTGGTYSTLKVQPAELEDSGVYFCASSQVFGSNEKLFFGSGTQLSVL.

The chain is built from TRBV27 and TRBJ1-1; D might be TRBD1 (5 bases). The V and J ends lost 2 bases and 8 bases respectively, with 15 bases between them. Germline values: CDR1 MNHEY, CDR2 SMNVEV (reference sequence). This CDR3 region has 14 residues. DNA for the CDR3: TGTGCCAGCAGTTTACAGGCAGGGCCGCGGGAAGCTTTCTTT. Residues: CASSLQAGPREAFF.

This rearrangement joins TRBV30 to TRBJ1-6; D is unresolved. The CDR3 contains 14 residues. Germline V lookup: CDR1 GTSNPN, CDR2 SVGIG (reference sequence). With 0 bases removed from V and 4 bases from J, the gap between germline ends came to 7 bases. The CDR3 loop is CAWSVRGYNSPLHF. CDR3 nucleotides: TGTGCCTGGAGTGTACGGGGTTATAATTCACCCCTCCACTTT. Using reference TRBV30 and TRBJ1-6 for the parts outside the CDR3, the full variable domain is SQTIHQWPATLVQPVGSPLSLECTVEGTSNPNLYWYRQAAGRGLQLLFYSVGIGQISSEVPQNLSASRPQDRQFILSSKKLLLSDSGFYLCAWSVRGYNSPLHFGNGTRLTVT.

V usage is TRBV6-4 and J usage is TRBJ2-3; 10 nucleotides line up with TRBD2. The junction had 3 bases not matched to a gene; V was cut back by 0 bases and J by 3 bases. This CDR3 contains 16 residues. CDR1 MRHNA and CDR2 SNTAGT come from the germline V gene. This CDR3 reads CASSDSVAGGTDTQYF. The CDR3 region has the DNA TGTGCCAGCAGTGACTCCGTAGCGGGGGGAACAGATACGCAGTATTTT.

The rearrangement uses TRBV11-2 and TRBJ1-5; D ambiguous. Between the trimmed V and J ends, which lost 0 bases and 6 bases, there was a span of 9 bases. CDR3 length: 14 residues. Per germline, CDR1 SGHAT and CDR2 FQNNGV. The CDR3 DNA follows: TGTGCCAGCAGCTTAGAACCTACCGGTCAGCCCCAGCATTTT. Its protein is CASSLEPTGQPQHF.

The chain has TRBV20-1 and TRBJ1-2; 9 positions agree with TRBD1. This CDR3 is 11 amino acids long. After removal of 7 bases from V and 5 bases from J, the junction contained 2 bases not matched to a gene. Germline CDR1 and CDR2: DFQATT and SNEGSKA (reference sequence). The CDR3 reads CSGGQGYGYTF. The CDR3 DNA reads as TGCAGTGGGGGACAGGGATATGGCTACACCTTC.

V gene TRBV5-1 combines with J gene TRBJ2-3; 8 bases map to TRBD2. CDR3 length: 14 amino acids. V shed 4 bases and J 3 bases; nucleotides not matched to a gene: 4. CDR1 and CDR2 from the germline V gene are SGHRS and YFSETQ. The chain's CDR3 is CASSHGGATDTQYF. DNA of the CDR3: TGCGCCAGCAGCCACGGGGGGGCGACAGATACGCAGTATTTT.

This clone was seen once. The chain's CDR3 is CASSRGTSGKETQYF. The DNA for the CDR3 is TGTGCCAGTAGTAGGGGCACTAGCGGAAAAGAGACCCAGTACTTC. This chain links TRBV19 with TRBJ2-5; TRBD2 matches 8 bases. Trimming cost V 4 bases and J 3 bases; bases outside gene matches: 7. The length of the CDR3 is 15 residues. Germline values: CDR1 LNHDA, CDR2 SQIVND (reference sequence). Complete variable domain (other parts from reference TRBV19 and TRBJ2-5): DGGITQSPKYLFRKEGQNVTLSCEQNLNHDAMYWYRQDPGQGLRLIYYSQIVNDFQKGDIAEGYSVSREKKESFPLTVTSAQKNPTAFYLCASSRGTSGKETQYFGPGTRLLVL.

This clone occurred once. The chain carries TRBV4-3 and TRBJ1-5; D remains ambiguous. With 0 bases removed from V and 0 bases from J, the gap between germline ends came to 9 bases. CDR3 length equals 16 residues. Germline loops: CDR1 LGHNA, CDR2 YSLEER. Written as DNA, the CDR3 is TGCGCCAGCAGCCAAGATTACGGTGATAGCAATCAGCCCCAGCATTTT. Protein: CASSQDYGDSNQPQHF.

V usage is TRBV6-4 and J usage is TRBJ1-6; D not resolved. V shed 3 bases and J shed 7 bases, with 10 bases lying between them. This CDR3 has 14 residues. CDR1 and CDR2 (germline): MRHNA, SNTAGT. The CDR3 bases are TGTGCCAGCAGTGAGGGAAGCGGAAATTCACCCCTCCACTTT. This sequence encodes CASSEGSGNSPLHF.

V usage is TRBV19 and J usage is TRBJ2-5, with TRBD1 as a possible D gene (5 bases). Germline V gene lookup returns CDR1 LNHDA and CDR2 SQIVND (reference sequence). Trimming left V 1 base short and J 4 bases short, with 13 bases between. This CDR3 is built from 15 residues. DNA for the CDR3: TGTGCCAGTAGTATAGGGCAGGGTCTGATAGAGACCCAGTACTTC. As protein: CASSIGQGLIETQYF.

This rearrangement joins TRBV5-4 to TRBJ2-5; D gene unclear. Trimming stripped 1 base from V and 5 bases from J, with 12 bases between. Per the germline V gene, CDR1 is SGHNT and CDR2 is YYREEE (reference sequence). This CDR3 comprises 14 residues. DNA for the CDR3: TGTGCCAGCAGCTTGTTTTCCTTCAGGGAGACCCAGTACTTC. Residues: CASSLFSFRETQYF.

The chain is built from TRBV4-3 and TRBJ2-3; 13 bases agree with TRBD2. The CDR3 loop spans 16 amino acids. The germline gives CDR1 LGHNA, CDR2 YSLEER. With 4 bases clipped from V and 4 bases from J, the junction kept 5 bases outside the gene matches. The CDR3 region has the DNA TGCGCCAGCAGCCCAGGGACTAGCGGGACGTCAGATACGCAGTATTTT. This sequence encodes CASSPGTSGTSDTQYF.

V and J are TRBV7-8 and TRBJ2-1, with 7 bases identical to TRBD2. The length of the CDR3 is 17 residues. V shed 5 bases, J shed 0 bases, and the junction held 10 bases outside the gene matches. CDR1 and CDR2 from the germline V gene are SGHVS and FQNEAQ. CDR3 coding DNA: TGTGCCAGCAGCCGCAGGGCAGGGACTACCTCCTACAATGAGCAGTTCTTC. Residues: CASSRRAGTTSYNEQFF. The full variable domain, rest sourced from reference TRBV7-8 and TRBJ2-1, is GAGVSQSPRYKVAKRGQDVALRCDPISGHVSLFWYQQALGQGPEFLTYFQNEAQLDKSGLPSDRFFAERPEGSVSTLKIQRTQQEDSAVYLCASSRRAGTTSYNEQFFGPGTRLTVL.

The rearrangement uses TRBV9 and TRBJ1-2; unclear D gene. The CDR3 extends over 16 amino acids. Germline-derived CDR1 and CDR2 are SGDLS and YYNGEE. V was trimmed by 0 bases and J by 1 base, leaving 13 bases between them. CDR3 coding DNA: TGTGCCAGCAGCGTAGGGGATGAACGGGGTAACTATGGCTACACCTTC. This codes for CASSVGDERGNYGYTF.